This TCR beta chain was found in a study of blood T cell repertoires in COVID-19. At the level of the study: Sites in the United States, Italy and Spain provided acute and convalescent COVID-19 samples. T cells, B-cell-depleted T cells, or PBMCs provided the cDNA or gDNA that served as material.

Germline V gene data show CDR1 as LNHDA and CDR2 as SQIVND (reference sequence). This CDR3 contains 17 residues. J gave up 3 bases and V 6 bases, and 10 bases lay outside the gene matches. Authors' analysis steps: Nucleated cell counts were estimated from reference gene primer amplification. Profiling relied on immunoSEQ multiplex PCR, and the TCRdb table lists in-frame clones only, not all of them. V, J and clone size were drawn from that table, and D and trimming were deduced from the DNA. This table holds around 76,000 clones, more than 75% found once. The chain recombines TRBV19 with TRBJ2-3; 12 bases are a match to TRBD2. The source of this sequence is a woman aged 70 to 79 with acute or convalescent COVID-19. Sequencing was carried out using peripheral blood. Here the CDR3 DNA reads TGTGCCAGTAGCCATTTCCTAGCGGGAGGGCCAACAGATACGCAGTATTTT. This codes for CASSHFLAGGPTDTQYF.